This T cell receptor (beta chain) was identified in a study of T cells and copy number aberrations in small-cell lung cancer. Whole-study findings and limits: All specimens were formalin-fixed paraffin-embedded tissue, which is known to introduce sequencing artifacts. Compared with adjacent lung tissue, tumors had lower T-cell richness and clonality and non-significantly lower density.

Sequencing used immunoSEQ multiplex PCR; TCRdb keeps in-frame clones, though not all of them. The top ten clones hold around 5.2% of a sample with about 2,000 clones, approximately 83% of them seen once. Note on this clone: Its antigen remains unidentified.

The germline CDR1 and CDR2 sequences are MGHRA and YSYEKL. The CDR3 sequence is 16 residues long. V was pared by 1 base and J by 0 bases, with 12 bases between. No donor received chemotherapy or radiotherapy before surgery, nor immunotherapy before or after it. Normal lung tissue came from at least 2 cm beyond the tumor margin and showed no malignant cells. This sequence was found in a man in his forties or fifties with small cell lung cancer. The sample taken for sequencing was normal tissue next to the tumor. This chain joins TRBV4-1 and TRBJ1-1; tentatively, D is TRBD1 (5 bases). The CDR3 sequence is CASSQVWGSMNTEAFF. CDR3 bases: TGCGCCAGCAGCCAAGTCTGGGGCAGTATGAACACTGAAGCTTTCTTT.